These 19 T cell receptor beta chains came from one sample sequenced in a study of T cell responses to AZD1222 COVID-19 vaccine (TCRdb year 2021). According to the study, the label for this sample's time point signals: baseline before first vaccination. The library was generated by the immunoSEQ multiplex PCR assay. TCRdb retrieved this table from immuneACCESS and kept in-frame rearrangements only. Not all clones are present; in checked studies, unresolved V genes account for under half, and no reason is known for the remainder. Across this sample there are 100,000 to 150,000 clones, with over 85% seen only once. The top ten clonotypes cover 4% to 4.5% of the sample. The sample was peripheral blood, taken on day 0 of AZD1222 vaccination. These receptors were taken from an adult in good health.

CDR3 DNA: TGTGCCACCAGCAGTTTTCGGGCGTATGGAGATCAGCCCCAGCATTTT. It translates to CATSSFRAYGDQPQHF. The rearrangement links TRBV15 to TRBJ1-5; D not resolved. CDR1 and CDR2 from the germline V gene are LNHNV and YYDKDF (reference sequence). Trimming removed 3 bases at V and 5 bases at J, with 17 bases between. This CDR3 is 16 amino acids long.

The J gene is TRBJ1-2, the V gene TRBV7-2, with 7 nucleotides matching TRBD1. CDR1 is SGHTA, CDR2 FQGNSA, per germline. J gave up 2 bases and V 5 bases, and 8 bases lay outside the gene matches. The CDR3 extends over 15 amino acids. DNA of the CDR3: TGTGCCAGCAGCCCCACCAGGGGGGTAAACTATGGCTACACCTTC. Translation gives CASSPTRGVNYGYTF.

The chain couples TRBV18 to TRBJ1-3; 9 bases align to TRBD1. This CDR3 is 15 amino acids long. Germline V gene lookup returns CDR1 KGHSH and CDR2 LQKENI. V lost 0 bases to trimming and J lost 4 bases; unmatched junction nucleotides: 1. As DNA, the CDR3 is TGTGCCAGCTCACCACCAGGACAGGGGGGAAACACCATATATTTT. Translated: CASSPPGQGGNTIYF.

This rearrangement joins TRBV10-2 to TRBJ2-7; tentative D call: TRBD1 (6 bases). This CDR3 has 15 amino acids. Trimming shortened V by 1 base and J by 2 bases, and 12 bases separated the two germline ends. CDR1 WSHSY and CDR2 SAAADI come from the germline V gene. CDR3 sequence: CASSEWGQGPYEQYF. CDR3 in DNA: TGCGCCAGCAGTGAGTGGGGGCAGGGCCCCTACGAGCAGTACTTC.

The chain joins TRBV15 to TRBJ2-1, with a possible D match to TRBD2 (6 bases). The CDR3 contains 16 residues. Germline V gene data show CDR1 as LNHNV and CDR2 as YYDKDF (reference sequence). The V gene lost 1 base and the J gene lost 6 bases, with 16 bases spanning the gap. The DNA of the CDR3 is TGTGCCACCAGCAGAGGGGACCGGGAGTTACGCAATGAGCAGTTCTTC. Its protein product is CATSRGDRELRNEQFF.

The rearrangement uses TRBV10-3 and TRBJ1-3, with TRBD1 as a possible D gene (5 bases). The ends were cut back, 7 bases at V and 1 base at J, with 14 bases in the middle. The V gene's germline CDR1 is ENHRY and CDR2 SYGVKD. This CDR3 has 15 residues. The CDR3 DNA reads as TGTGCCATCAAGCAGGGTCTTTCATCTGGAAACACCATATATTTT. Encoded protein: CAIKQGLSSGNTIYF.

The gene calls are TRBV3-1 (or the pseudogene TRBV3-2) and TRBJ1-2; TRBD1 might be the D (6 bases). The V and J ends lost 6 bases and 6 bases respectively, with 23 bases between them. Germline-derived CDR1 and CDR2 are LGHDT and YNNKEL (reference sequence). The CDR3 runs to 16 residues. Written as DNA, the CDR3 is TGTGCCAGCAGAGGAGGGGGGGGACTCGCACCCCATGGCTACACCTTC. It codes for CASRGGGGLAPHGYTF.

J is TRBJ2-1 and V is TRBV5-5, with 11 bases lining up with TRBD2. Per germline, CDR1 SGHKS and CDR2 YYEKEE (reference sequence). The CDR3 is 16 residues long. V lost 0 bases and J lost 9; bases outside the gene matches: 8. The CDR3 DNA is TGTGCCAGCAGCTTGGCGAGTAGCGGGAGGGCCGGTGAGCAGTTCTTC. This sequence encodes CASSLASSGRAGEQFF.

The CDR3 bases are TGTGCCAGTAGTATAGGGGCTAGCGGGGGTAGTACCGGGGAGCTGTTTTTT. Translated, it gives CASSIGASGGSTGELFF. The chain recombines TRBV19 with TRBJ2-2, with 10 bases fitting TRBD2. The CDR3 spans 17 residues. Trimming removed 1 base from V and 5 bases from J; junction bases left unmatched: 7. The germline gives CDR1 LNHDA, CDR2 SQIVND (reference sequence).

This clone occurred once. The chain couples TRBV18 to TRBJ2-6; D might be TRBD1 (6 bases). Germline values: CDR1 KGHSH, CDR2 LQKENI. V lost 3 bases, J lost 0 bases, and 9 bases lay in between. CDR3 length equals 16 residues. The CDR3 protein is CASSPTGISGANVLTF. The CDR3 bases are TGTGCCAGCTCACCCACAGGGATCTCTGGGGCCAACGTCCTGACTTTC. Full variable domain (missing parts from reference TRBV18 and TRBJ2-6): NAGVMQNPRHLVRRRGQEARLRCSPMKGHSHVYWYRQLPEEGLKFMVYLQKENIIDESGMPKERFSAEFPKEGPSILRIQQVVRGDSAAYFCASSPTGISGANVLTFGAGSRLTVL.

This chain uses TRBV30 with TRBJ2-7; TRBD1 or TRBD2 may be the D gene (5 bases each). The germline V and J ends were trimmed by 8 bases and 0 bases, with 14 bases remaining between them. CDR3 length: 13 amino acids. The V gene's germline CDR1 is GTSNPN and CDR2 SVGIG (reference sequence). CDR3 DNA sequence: TGTGCCCTTGGACGGGGCAGCTCCTACGAGCAGTACTTC. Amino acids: CALGRGSSYEQYF.

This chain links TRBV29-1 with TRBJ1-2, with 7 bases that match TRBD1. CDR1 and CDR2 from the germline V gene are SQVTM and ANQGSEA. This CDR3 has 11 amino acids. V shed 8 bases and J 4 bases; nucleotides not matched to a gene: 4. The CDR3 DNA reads TGCAGCTCGACAGGGCCCTATGGCTACACCTTC. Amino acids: CSSTGPYGYTF.

The CDR3 bases are TGTGCCAGCAGCCACGGGACATTCACCGGGGAGCTGTTTTTT. It is translated as CASSHGTFTGELFF. The V and J genes are TRBV3-1 (or the pseudogene TRBV3-2) and TRBJ2-2, with D possibly being TRBD1 (6 bases). Looked up from germline, CDR1 is LGHDT and CDR2 is YNNKEL (reference sequence). The V end was cut by 3 bases, the J end by 4 bases, with 9 bases between. The CDR3 has 14 amino acids.

The CDR3 loop reads CASSLDPGANTGELFF. CDR3 coding DNA: TGTGCCAGCAGCTTGGACCCGGGGGCGAACACCGGGGAGCTGTTTTTT. The rearrangement uses TRBV5-4 and TRBJ2-2, with D perhaps TRBD2 (6 bases). Germline lookup yields CDR1 SGHNT and CDR2 YYREEE (reference sequence). This CDR3 comprises 16 residues. V lost 0 bases, J lost 0 bases, and 9 bases lay in between.

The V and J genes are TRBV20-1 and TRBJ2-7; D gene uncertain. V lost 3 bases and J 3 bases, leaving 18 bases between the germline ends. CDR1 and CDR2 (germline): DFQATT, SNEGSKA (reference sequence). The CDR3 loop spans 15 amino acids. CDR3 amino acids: CSASVTDYDYYEQYF. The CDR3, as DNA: TGCAGTGCTAGTGTAACTGATTACGATTACTACGAGCAGTACTTC.

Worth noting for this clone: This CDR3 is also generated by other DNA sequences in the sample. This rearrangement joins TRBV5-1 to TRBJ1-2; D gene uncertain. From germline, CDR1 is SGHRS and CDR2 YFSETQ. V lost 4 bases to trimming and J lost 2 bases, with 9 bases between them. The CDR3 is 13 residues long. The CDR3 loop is CASSLDGNYGYTF. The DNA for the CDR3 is TGCGCCAGCAGCCTGGACGGAAACTATGGCTACACCTTC.

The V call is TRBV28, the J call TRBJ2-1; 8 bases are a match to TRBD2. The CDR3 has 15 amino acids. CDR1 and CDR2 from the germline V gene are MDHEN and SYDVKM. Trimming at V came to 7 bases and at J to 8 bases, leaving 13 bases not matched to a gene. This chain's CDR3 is CASIPAGGPIDEQFF. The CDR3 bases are TGTGCCAGCATCCCGGCGGGGGGCCCGATCGATGAGCAGTTCTTC.

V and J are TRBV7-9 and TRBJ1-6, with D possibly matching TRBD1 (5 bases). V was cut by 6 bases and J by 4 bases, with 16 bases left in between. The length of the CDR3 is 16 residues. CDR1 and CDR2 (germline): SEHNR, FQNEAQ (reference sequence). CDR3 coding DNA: TGTGCCAGCAGTCACGGGGGTAGAGGATATAATTCACCCCTCCACTTT. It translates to CASSHGGRGYNSPLHF.

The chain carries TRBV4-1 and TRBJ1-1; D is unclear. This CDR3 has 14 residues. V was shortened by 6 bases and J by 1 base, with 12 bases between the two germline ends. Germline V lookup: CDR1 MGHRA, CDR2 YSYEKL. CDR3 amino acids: CASSFQNPNTEAFF. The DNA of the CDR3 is TGCGCCAGCAGTTTTCAGAACCCGAACACTGAAGCTTTCTTT.